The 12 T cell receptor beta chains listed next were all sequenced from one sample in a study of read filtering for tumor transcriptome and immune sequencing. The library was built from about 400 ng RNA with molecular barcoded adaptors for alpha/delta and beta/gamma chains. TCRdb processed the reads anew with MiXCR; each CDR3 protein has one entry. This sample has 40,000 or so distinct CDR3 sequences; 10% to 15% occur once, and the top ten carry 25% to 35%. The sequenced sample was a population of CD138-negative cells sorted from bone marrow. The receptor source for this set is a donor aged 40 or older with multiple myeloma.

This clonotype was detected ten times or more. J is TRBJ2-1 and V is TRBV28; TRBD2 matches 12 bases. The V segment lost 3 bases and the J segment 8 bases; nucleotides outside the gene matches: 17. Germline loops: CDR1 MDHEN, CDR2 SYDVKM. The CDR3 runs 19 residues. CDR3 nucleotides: TGTGCCAGCAGTTTCTCAGGACTAGCGGGACTGGGGCCTGGTGATGAGCAGTTCTTC. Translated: CASSFSGLAGLGPGDEQFF.

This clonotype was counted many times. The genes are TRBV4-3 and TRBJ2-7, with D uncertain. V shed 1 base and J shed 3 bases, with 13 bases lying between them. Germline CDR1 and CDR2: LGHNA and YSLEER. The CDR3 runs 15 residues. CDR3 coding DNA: TGCGCCAGCAGCCAAGGGGCAGGATTTGACTACGAGCAGTACTTC. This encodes CASSQGAGFDYEQYF.

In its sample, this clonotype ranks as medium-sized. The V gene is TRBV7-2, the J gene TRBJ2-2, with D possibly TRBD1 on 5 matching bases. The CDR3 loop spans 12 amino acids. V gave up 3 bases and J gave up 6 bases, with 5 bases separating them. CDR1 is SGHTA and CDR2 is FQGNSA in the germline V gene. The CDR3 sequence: CASSLTAGELFF. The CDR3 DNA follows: TGTGCCAGCAGCTTGACAGCCGGGGAGCTGTTTTTT.

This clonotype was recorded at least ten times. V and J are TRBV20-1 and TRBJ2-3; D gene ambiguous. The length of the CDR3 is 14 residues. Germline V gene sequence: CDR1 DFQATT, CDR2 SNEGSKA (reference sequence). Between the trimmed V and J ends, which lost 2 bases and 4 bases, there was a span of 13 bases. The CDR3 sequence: CSARFRPVADTQYF. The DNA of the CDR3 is TGCAGTGCTAGATTTCGACCGGTGGCAGATACGCAGTATTTT.

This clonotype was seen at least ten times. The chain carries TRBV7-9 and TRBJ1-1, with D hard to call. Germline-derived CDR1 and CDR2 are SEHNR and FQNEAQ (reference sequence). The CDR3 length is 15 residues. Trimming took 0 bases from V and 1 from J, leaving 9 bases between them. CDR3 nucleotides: TGTGCCAGCAGCTTAGCGGCAGCCCAGAACACTGAAGCTTTCTTT. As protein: CASSLAAAQNTEAFF.

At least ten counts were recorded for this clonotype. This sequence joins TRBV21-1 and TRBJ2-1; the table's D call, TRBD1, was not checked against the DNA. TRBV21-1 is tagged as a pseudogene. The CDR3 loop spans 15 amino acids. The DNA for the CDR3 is TGTGCCAGCACGCGGGGCTGTTCGATGGTCAATGAGCAGTTCTTC. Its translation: CASTRGCSMVNEQFF.

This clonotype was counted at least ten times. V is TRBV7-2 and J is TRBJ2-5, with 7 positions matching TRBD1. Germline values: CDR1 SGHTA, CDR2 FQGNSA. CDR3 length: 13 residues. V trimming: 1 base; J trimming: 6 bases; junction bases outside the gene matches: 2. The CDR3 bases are TGTGCCAGCAGCTTAGACAGGGGCCAGACCCAGTACTTC. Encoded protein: CASSLDRGQTQYF.

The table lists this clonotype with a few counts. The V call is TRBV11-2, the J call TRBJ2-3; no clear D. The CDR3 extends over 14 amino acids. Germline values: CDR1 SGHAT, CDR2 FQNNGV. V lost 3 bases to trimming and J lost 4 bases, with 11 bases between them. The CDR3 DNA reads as TGTGCCAGCAGCTTTGCCCAAACCCCAGATACGCAGTATTTT. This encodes CASSFAQTPDTQYF.

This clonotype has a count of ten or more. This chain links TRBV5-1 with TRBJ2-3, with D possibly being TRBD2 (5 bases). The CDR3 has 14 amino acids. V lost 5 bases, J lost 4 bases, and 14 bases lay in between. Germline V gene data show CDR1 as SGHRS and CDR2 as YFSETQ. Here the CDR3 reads CASSQERVADTQYF. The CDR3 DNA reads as TGCGCCAGCAGTCAAGAGAGGGTTGCAGATACGCAGTATTTT.

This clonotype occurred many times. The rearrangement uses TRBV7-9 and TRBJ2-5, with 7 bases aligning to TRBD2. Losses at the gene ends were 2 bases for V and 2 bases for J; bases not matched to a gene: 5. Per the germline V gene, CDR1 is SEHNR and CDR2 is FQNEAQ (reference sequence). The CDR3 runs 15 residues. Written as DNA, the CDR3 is TGTGCCAGCAGCTTAAGCCGGGACTATCAAGAGACCCAGTACTTC. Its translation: CASSLSRDYQETQYF.

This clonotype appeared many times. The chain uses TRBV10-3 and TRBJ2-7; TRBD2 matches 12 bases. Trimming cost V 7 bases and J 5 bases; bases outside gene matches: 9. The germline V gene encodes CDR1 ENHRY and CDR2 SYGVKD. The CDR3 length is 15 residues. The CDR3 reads CAITERASGRDEQYF. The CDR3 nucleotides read TGTGCCATCACCGAGAGGGCTAGCGGGAGGGACGAGCAGTACTTC.

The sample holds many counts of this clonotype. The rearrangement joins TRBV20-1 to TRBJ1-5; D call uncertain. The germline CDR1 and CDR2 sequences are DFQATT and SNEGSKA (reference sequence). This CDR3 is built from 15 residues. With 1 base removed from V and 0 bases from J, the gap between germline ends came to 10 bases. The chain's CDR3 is CSARVESYSNQPQHF. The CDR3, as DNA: TGCAGTGCTAGAGTAGAGTCTTATAGCAATCAGCCCCAGCATTTT.